This TCR beta chain emerged from a study of OX40 agonist ivuxolimab in advanced cancers. Study as a whole: At 65% to 90% male, the cohort had a mean age of approximately 60 years, ranging from roughly 20 to 85.

Generated by immunoSEQ multiplex PCR, the TCRdb table keeps only in-frame clones and is missing some. This table has 65,000 to 90,000 clones, approximately 85% appearing once. With respect to this clone: Antigen unknown.

Study findings and constraints: Averaging showed that CD8+ T cells had more expanded clones than CD4+ did. Among expanded peripheral T cells, antigen specificity went undetermined. At doses 0.1 to 3.0 mg/kg, CD4+ and CD8+ clones expanded.

Germline loops: CDR1 SGDLS, CDR2 YYNGEE. This CDR3 is built from 18 residues. V lost 6 bases to trimming and J lost 4 bases; unmatched junction nucleotides: 16. The sequences come from CD4+ or CD8+ T cells sorted from blood, collected in a trial of the OX40 agonist ivuxolimab. The TCR comes from an adult with an advanced solid tumor such as melanoma, head and neck, liver or kidney cancer. The rearrangement joins TRBV9 to TRBJ2-3; 11 nucleotides align to TRBD2. The CDR3 loop reads CASTRFPLAGVVADTQYF. The CDR3 DNA sequence: TGTGCCAGCACCCGCTTCCCACTAGCGGGAGTTGTCGCAGATACGCAGTATTTT.